This TCR beta chain is drawn from a study of T cell responses to AZD1222 COVID-19 vaccine. The CDR3 spans 14 residues. Germline assignment: CDR1 LNHDA and CDR2 SQIVND (reference sequence). The ends were cut back, 4 bases at V and 6 bases at J, with 15 bases in the middle. TCRdb's table, derived via immunoSEQ multiplex PCR, lists solely in-frame clones and lacks some. The table includes 130,000 to 150,000 clones, around 89% detected once. The sample holds one count of this clone. Its target is unknown. Study-wide findings and caveats: Clonal diversity may have been underestimated, and the donors were mostly white British, with more females than males. Baseline seropositivity occurred in only a handful of AZD1222 recipients. Close to half of all spike-specific TCRs reportedly target regions of the variants that are unmutated. Samples come after the peak T cell response, not at day 14.

The rearrangement uses TRBV19 and TRBJ1-1, with D uncertain. The clonotype was recovered from an adult in good health. The sample here was peripheral blood, taken on day 0 of AZD1222 vaccination. CDR3 bases: TGTGCCAGTAGTAGGCGGCAGCCAAGCCCTGAAGCTTTCTTT. Amino acid sequence: CASSRRQPSPEAFF.